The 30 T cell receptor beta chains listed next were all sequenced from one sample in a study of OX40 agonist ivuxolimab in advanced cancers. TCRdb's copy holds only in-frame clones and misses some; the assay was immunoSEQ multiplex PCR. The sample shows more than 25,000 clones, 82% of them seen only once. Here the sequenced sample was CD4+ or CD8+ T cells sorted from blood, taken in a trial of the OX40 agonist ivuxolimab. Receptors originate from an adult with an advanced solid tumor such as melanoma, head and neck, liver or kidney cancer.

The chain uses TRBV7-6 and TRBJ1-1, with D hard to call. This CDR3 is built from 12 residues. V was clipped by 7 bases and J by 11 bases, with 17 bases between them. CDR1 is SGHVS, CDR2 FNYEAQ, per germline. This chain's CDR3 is CASTPVDERAFF. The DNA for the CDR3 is TGTGCCAGCACCCCCGTGGATGAGCGGGCTTTCTTT.

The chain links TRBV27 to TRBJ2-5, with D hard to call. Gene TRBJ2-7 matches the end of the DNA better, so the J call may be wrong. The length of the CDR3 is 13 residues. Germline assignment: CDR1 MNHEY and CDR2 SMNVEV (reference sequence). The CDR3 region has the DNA TGTGCCAGCGCCAAAACAGCACTGGGCGAGCAGTACTTC. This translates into CASAKTALGEQYF.

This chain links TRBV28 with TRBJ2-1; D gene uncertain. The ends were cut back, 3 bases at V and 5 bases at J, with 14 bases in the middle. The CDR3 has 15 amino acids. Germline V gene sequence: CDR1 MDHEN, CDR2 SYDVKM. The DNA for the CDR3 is TGTGCCAGCAGTTTCGATAAAGGCCTTAACAATGAGCAGTTCTTC. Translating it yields CASSFDKGLNNEQFF.

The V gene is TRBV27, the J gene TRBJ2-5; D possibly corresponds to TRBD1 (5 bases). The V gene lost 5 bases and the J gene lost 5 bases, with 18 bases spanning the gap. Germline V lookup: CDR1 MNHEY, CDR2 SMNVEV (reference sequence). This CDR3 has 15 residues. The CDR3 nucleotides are TGTGCCAGCAGTCCCCAGGGTAGATCGACGGAGACCCAGTACTTC. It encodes CASSPQGRSTETQYF.

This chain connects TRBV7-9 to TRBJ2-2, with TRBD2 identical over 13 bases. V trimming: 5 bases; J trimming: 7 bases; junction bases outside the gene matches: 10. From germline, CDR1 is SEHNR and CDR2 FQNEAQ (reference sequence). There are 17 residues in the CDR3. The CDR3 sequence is CASSNPGLAGEVGELFF. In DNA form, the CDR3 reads TGTGCCAGCAGCAACCCCGGACTAGCGGGAGAAGTCGGGGAGCTGTTTTTT.

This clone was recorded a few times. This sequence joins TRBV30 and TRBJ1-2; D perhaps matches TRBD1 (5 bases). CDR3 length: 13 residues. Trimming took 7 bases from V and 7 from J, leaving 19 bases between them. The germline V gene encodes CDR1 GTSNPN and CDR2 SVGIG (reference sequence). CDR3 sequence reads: CALNPGTGGGYTF. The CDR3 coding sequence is TGTGCCTTGAACCCCGGGACCGGAGGTGGCTACACCTTC.

CDR3 in amino acids: CASSLQTGNYEQYF. The CDR3 DNA reads as TGCGCCAGCAGCCTTCAGACAGGGAACTACGAGCAGTACTTC. This rearrangement joins TRBV4-1 to TRBJ2-5; TRBD1 aligns across 7 bases. The DNA end favors TRBJ2-7, so the J call may be wrong. Germline CDR1 reads MGHRA; CDR2 reads YSYEKL. This CDR3 comprises 14 residues.

The CDR3 loop is CASSRIRTGRTGELFF. The DNA of the CDR3 is TGTGCCAGCAGCCGAATCAGGACAGGGAGGACCGGGGAGCTGTTTTTT. V and J are TRBV11-2 and TRBJ2-2; TRBD1 matches at 8 bases. Trimming took 5 bases from V and 5 from J; bases not matched to a gene: 10. The CDR3 is 16 residues long. CDR1 SGHAT and CDR2 FQNNGV come from the germline V gene. Complete variable domain (other parts from reference TRBV11-2 and TRBJ2-2): EAGVAQSPRYKIIEKRQSVAFWCNPISGHATLYWYQQILGQGPKLLIQFQNNGVVDDSQLPKDRFSAERLKGVDSTLKIQPAKLEDSAVYLCASSRIRTGRTGELFFGEGSRLTVL.

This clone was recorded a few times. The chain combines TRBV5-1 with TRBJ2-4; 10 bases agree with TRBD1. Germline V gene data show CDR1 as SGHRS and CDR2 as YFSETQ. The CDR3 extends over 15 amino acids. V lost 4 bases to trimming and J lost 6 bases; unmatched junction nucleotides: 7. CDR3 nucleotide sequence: TGCGCCAGCAGCACCTCCGGGACAGGGGTAAACATTCAGTACTTC. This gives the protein CASSTSGTGVNIQYF. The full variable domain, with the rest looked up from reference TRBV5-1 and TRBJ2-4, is KAGVTQTPRYLIKTRGQQVTLSCSPISGHRSVSWYQQTPGQGLQFLFEYFSETQRNKGNFPGRFSGRQFSNSRSEMNVSTLELGDSALYLCASSTSGTGVNIQYFGAGTRLSVL.

In DNA form, the CDR3 reads TGTGCCAGCAGCTTAGGTCGGAACACTGAAGCTTTCTTT. As protein: CASSLGRNTEAFF. V is TRBV7-6 and J is TRBJ1-1; D is unresolved. Germline assignment: CDR1 SGHVS and CDR2 FNYEAQ. V was cut by 1 base and J by 1 base, with 4 bases left in between. CDR3 length: 13 residues.

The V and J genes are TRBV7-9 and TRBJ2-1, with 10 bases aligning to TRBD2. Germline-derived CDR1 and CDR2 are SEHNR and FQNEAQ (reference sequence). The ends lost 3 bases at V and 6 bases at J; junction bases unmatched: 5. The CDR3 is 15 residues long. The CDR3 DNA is TGTGCCAGCAGCTTCCAGCGGGGGGGACGCAATGAGCAGTTCTTC. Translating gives CASSFQRGGRNEQFF.

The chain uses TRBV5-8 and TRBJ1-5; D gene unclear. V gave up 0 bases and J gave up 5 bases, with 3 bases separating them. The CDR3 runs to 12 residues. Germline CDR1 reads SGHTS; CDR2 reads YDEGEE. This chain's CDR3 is CASSLGYQPQHF. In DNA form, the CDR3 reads TGTGCCAGCAGCTTGGGGTATCAGCCCCAGCATTTT.

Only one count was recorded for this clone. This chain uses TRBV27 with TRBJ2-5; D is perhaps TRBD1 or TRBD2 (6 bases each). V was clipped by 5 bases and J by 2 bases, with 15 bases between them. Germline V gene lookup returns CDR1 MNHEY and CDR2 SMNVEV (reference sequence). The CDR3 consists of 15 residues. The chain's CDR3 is CASSPSRGRQETQYF. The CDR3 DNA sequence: TGTGCCAGCAGTCCCTCCCGGGGGCGGCAAGAGACCCAGTACTTC.

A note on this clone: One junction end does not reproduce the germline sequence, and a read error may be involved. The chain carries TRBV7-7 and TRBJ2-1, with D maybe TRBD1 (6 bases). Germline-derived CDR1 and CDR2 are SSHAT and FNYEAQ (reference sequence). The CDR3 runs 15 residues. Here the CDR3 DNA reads TGTGCTAGCAGCTTAGTACAGGGCACCTACAATGAGCAGTTCTTC. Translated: CASSLVQGTYNEQFF.

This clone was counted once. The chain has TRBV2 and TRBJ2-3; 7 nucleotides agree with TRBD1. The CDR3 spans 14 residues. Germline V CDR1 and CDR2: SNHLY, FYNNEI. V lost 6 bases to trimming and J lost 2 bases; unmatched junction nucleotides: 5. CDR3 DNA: TGTGCCAGCAGCTCCAGGGGGATCACAGATACGCAGTATTTT. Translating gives CASSSRGITDTQYF.

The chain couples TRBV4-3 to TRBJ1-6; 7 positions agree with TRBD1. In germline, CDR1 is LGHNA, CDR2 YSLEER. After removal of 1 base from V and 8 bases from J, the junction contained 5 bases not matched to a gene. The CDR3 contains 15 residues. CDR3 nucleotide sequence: TGCGCCAGCAGCCAAGTAGCCAGGGGGGATTCACCCCTCCACTTT. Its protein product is CASSQVARGDSPLHF.

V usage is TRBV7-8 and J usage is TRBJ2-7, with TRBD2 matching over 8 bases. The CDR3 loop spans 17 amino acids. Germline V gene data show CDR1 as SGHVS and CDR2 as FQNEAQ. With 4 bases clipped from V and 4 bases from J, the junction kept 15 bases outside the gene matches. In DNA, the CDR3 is TGTGCCAGCAGCTCCCTCGGTAGCGGGAAATCATCATACGAGCAGTACTTC. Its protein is CASSSLGSGKSSYEQYF. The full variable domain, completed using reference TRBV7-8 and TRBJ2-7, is GAGVSQSPRYKVAKRGQDVALRCDPISGHVSLFWYQQALGQGPEFLTYFQNEAQLDKSGLPSDRFFAERPEGSVSTLKIQRTQQEDSAVYLCASSSLGSGKSSYEQYFGPGTRLTVT.

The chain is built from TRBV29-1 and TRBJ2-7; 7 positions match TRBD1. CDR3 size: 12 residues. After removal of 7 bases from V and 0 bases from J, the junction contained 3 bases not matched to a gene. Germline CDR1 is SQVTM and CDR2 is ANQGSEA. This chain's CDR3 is CSARDSSYEQYF. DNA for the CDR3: TGCAGCGCCCGGGACAGCTCCTACGAGCAGTACTTC.

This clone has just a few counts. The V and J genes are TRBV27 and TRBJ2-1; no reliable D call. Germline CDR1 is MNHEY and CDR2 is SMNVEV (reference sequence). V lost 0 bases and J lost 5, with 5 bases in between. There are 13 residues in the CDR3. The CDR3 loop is CASSLSLDNEQFF. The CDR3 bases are TGTGCCAGCAGTTTATCGTTAGACAATGAGCAGTTCTTC.

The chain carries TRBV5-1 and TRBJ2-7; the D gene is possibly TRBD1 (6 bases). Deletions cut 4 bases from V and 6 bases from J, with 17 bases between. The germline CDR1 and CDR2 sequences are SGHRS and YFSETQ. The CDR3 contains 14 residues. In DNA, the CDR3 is TGCGCCAGCAGCAGGGGGAGCCCCCTAGTCGAGCAGTACTTC. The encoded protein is CASSRGSPLVEQYF.

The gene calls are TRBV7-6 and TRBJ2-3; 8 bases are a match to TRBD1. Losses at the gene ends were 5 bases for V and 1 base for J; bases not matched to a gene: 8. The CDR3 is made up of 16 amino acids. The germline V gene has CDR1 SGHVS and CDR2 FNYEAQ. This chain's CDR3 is CASSQDRGHGTDTQYF. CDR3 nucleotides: TGTGCCAGCAGCCAAGACAGGGGCCACGGCACAGATACGCAGTATTTT. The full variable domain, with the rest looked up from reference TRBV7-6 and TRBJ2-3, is GAGVSQSPRYKVTKRGQDVALRCDPISGHVSLYWYRQALGQGPEFLTYFNYEAQQDKSGLPNDRFSAERPEGSISTLTIQRTEQRDSAMYRCASSQDRGHGTDTQYFGPGTRLTVL.

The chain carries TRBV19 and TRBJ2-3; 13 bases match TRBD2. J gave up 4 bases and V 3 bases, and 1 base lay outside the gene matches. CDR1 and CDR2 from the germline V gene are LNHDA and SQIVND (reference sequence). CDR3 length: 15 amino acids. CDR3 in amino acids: CASSITSGGADTQYF. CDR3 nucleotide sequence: TGTGCCAGTAGTATTACTAGCGGGGGGGCAGATACGCAGTATTTT.

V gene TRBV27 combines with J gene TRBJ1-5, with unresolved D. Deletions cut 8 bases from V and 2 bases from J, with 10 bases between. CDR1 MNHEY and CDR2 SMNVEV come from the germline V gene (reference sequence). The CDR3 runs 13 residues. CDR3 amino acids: CASSLSRNQPQHF. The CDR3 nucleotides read TGTGCCAGCTCCCTAAGTCGCAATCAGCCCCAGCATTTT.

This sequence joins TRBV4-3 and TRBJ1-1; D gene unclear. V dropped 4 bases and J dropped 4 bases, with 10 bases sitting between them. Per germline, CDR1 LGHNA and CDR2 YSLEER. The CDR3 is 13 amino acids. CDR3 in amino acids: CASSPLGGTEAFF. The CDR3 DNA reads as TGCGCCAGCAGCCCCTTGGGAGGCACTGAAGCTTTCTTT.

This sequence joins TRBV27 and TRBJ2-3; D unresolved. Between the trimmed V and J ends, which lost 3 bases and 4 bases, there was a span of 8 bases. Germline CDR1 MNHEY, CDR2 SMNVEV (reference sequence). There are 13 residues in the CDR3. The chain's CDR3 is CASSFVGPDTQYF. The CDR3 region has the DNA TGTGCCAGCAGTTTCGTGGGCCCAGATACGCAGTATTTT.

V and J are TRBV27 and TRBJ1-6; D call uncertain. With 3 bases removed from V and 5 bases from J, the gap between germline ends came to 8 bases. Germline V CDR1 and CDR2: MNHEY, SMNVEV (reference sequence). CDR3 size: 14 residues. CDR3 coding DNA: TGTGCCAGCAGTTTCGGATGGGATAATTCACCCCTCCACTTT. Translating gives CASSFGWDNSPLHF.

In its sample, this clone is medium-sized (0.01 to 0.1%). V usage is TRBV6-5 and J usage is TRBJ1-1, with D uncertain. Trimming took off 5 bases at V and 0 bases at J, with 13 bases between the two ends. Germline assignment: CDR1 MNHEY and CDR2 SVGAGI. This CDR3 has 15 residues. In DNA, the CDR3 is TGTGCCAGCAGTGGACGTTTTGGCATGAACACTGAAGCTTTCTTT. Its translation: CASSGRFGMNTEAFF.

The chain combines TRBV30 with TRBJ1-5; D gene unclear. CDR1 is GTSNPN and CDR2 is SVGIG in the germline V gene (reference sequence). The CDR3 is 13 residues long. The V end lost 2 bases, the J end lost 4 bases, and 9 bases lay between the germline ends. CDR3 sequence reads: CAWSPPWNQPQHF. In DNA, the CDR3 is TGTGCCTGGAGTCCCCCTTGGAATCAGCCCCAGCATTTT.

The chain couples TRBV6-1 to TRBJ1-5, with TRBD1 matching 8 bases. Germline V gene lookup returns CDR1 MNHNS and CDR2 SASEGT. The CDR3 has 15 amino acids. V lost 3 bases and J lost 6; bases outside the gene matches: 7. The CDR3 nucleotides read TGTGCCAGCAGTGATGGACAGGGCGGGAGTCAGCCCCAGCATTTT. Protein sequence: CASSDGQGGSQPQHF.

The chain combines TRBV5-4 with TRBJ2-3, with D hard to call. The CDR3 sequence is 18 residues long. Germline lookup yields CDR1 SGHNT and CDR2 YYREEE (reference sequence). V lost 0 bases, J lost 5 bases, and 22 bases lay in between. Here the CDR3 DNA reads TGTGCCAGCAGCTTGGAACCTGTCACCTACTCTTCAGAAGATACGCAGTATTTT. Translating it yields CASSLEPVTYSSEDTQYF.